This T cell receptor (beta chain) is drawn from a study of blood T cell repertoires in COVID-19. Looking at the study overall: The study drew acute and convalescent COVID-19 samples from the United States, Italy and Spain. The analysed material was cDNA or gDNA that came from T cells, B-cell-depleted T cells, or PBMCs.

Per the original methods: Estimation of nucleated cell counts relied on the amplification of reference gene primers. The protocol was immunoSEQ multiplex PCR, while the TCRdb copy is restricted to in-frame clones and leaves out a portion. That table supplies the V and J calls and clone size; D and trimming were determined from the DNA. Here the sample spans hundreds of thousands of clones, 84% being singletons. CDR3 length: 15 amino acids. The V segment lost 6 bases and the J segment 4 bases; nucleotides outside the gene matches: 5. Germline V gives CDR1 SNHLY, CDR2 FYNNEI. Sequenced: peripheral blood. The chain joins TRBV2 to TRBJ1-4; 10 bases agree with TRBD1. The sequence came from a man in his thirties or forties with active or convalescent COVID-19. CDR3 in amino acids: CASRKGDRGNEKLFF. The CDR3, as DNA: TGTGCCAGCAGAAAAGGGGACAGGGGTAATGAAAAACTGTTTTTT. Full variable domain (missing parts from reference TRBV2 and TRBJ1-4): EPEVTQTPSHQVTQMGQEVILRCVPISNHLYFYWYRQILGQKVEFLVSFYNNEISEKSEIFDDQFSVERPDGSNFTLKIRSTKLEDSAMYFCASRKGDRGNEKLFFGSGTQLSVL.